This TCR beta chain is drawn from a study of T cell changes during pregnancy in multiple sclerosis. Clones were read by immunoSEQ multiplex PCR, and TCRdb kept only the in-frame ones, dropping some. The sample has more than 75,000 clones, approximately 94% seen once. Germline CDR1 and CDR2: SGHDT and YYEEEE. The CDR3 has 17 residues. V gave up 3 bases and J gave up 6 bases, with 22 bases separating them. The chain employs TRBV5-6 and TRBJ1-5; tentatively, D is TRBD1 (6 bases). The sample was peripheral blood, taken in the third trimester of pregnancy. This clonotype originated in a female donor with multiple sclerosis, enrolled in a pregnancy study. CDR3 sequence: CASSSMGRVQGTQPQHF. As DNA, the CDR3 is TGTGCCAGCAGCTCAATGGGCAGGGTACAGGGTACTCAGCCCCAGCATTTT. Filled out from reference TRBV5-6 and TRBJ1-5, the complete variable domain reads DAGVTQSPTHLIKTRGQQVTLRCSPKSGHDTVSWYQQALGQGPQFIFQYYEEEERQRGNFPDRFSGHQFPNYSSELNVNALLLGDSALYLCASSSMGRVQGTQPQHFGDGTRLSIL.